The sequence of this T cell receptor beta chain was determined in a study of blood T cell repertoires in COVID-19. Study overall: Nucleic acid was either cDNA or gDNA, and it came from T cells, B-cell-depleted T cells, or PBMCs.

Original methodology: Nucleated cell number was recorded as an estimate derived from reference gene primer amplification. The assay was immunoSEQ multiplex PCR, and TCRdb's table has in-frame clones only and misses some. V and J calls plus clone size are reproduced from that table; the DNA served to infer D and trimming. The repertoire holds about 200,000 clones, with 86% as singletons. The cohort comprised adults aged roughly 18 to 95 years residing in about 25 US areas. Clinical history as reported by participants underpinned cohort assignment. The sample comprised PBMCs or T cells enriched from blood (not recorded which). The TCR sequence derives from a woman aged 40 to 50 in a cohort exposed to, infected with or recovered from COVID-19 (not recorded which).

This CDR3 reads CASTSSPSGSNEQFF. For the CDR3, the DNA is TGTGCCAGCACGTCGAGCCCTAGCGGGAGCAATGAGCAGTTCTTC. V and J are TRBV27 and TRBJ2-1, with TRBD2 matching 10 bases. The germline CDR1 and CDR2 sequences are MNHEY and SMNVEV (reference sequence). V was pared by 7 bases and J by 6 bases, with 9 bases of the junction left unmatched. This CDR3 contains 15 residues.